Listed below are T cell receptor beta chains from one sample, sequenced in a study of control samples from healthy donors and cancer patients. TCRdb's table, derived via immunoSEQ multiplex PCR, lists solely in-frame clones and lacks some. Of over 100,000 clones listed, around 90% are singletons. What was sequenced was blood. The receptors stem from a man aged 40-50 years in good health. CDR3s include the opening cysteine and the closing phenylalanine or tryptophan. Each record gives: D gene, CDR3 length, clone size, V gene, J gene, CDR3 protein, CDR3 DNA. A D gene is named only where the DNA matches it firmly. A row's size may be missing; if present it is once, few, many or a size class.

d_call: -; cdr3_length: 14; clone_size: few; v_call: TRBV2; j_call: TRBJ2-2; cdr3_aa: CASSEVSDAGELFF; cdr3_nt: TGTGCCAGCAGTGAAGTTTCAGATGCCGGGGAGCTGTTTTTT
d_call: -; cdr3_length: 15; clone_size: -; v_call: TRBV11-2; j_call: TRBJ2-3; cdr3_aa: CASSLRGLSTDTQYF; cdr3_nt: TGTGCCAGCAGCTTACGGGGCCTAAGCACAGATACGCAGTATTTT
d_call: -; cdr3_length: 17; clone_size: -; v_call: TRBV12-2; j_call: TRBJ2-5; cdr3_aa: CASRLASVGGRKETQYF; cdr3_nt: TGTGCAAGTCGCTTAGCGAGTGTGGGGGGGAGGAAGGAGACCCAGTACTTC
d_call: TRBD2; cdr3_length: 15; clone_size: -; v_call: TRBV6-1; j_call: TRBJ2-1; cdr3_aa: CASSESQRGGLEQFF; cdr3_nt: TGTGCCAGCAGTGAAAGCCAGCGGGGGGGTTTGGAGCAGTTCTTC
d_call: -; cdr3_length: 16; clone_size: -; v_call: TRBV24-1; j_call: TRBJ2-2; cdr3_aa: CATSDSSPTITGELFF; cdr3_nt: TGTGCCACCAGTGATTCTAGTCCCACAATTACCGGGGAGCTGTTTTTT
d_call: -; cdr3_length: 12; clone_size: few; v_call: TRBV28; j_call: TRBJ1-4; cdr3_aa: CASSLFSGPPFF; cdr3_nt: TGTGCCAGCAGTTTATTTTCAGGACCTCCTTTTTTT
d_call: TRBD2; cdr3_length: 19; clone_size: -; v_call: TRBV10-3; j_call: TRBJ2-2; cdr3_aa: CAISESGLAGGPNTGELFF; cdr3_nt: TGTGCCATCAGTGAGTCGGGACTAGCGGGGGGCCCGAACACCGGGGAGCTGTTTTTT
d_call: -; cdr3_length: 15; clone_size: -; v_call: TRBV9; j_call: TRBJ1-2; cdr3_aa: CASSVGQSPNYGYTF; cdr3_nt: TGTGCCAGCAGCGTAGGGCAGAGCCCTAACTATGGCTACACCTTC
d_call: -; cdr3_length: 13; clone_size: -; v_call: TRBV20-1; j_call: TRBJ2-3; cdr3_aa: CSASQGNADTQYF; cdr3_nt: TGCAGTGCTAGTCAGGGGAACGCAGATACGCAGTATTTT
d_call: TRBD2; cdr3_length: 18; clone_size: once; v_call: TRBV7-8; j_call: TRBJ2-7; cdr3_aa: CASSFQASGGVTPTKQYF; cdr3_nt: TGTGCCAGCAGCTTCCAGGCTAGCGGGGGGGTAACACCTACGAAGCAGTACTTC
d_call: TRBD1; cdr3_length: 17; clone_size: -; v_call: TRBV5-1; j_call: TRBJ1-2; cdr3_aa: CASSGTGTGGSGYGYTF; cdr3_nt: TGCGCCAGCAGCGGAACCGGGACAGGGGGCTCAGGCTATGGCTACACCTTC
d_call: -; cdr3_length: 14; clone_size: -; v_call: TRBV11-2; j_call: TRBJ1-1; cdr3_aa: CASRKTAQGTEAFF; cdr3_nt: TGTGCCAGCAGAAAGACAGCCCAGGGAACTGAAGCTTTCTTT
d_call: TRBD1; cdr3_length: 13; clone_size: -; v_call: TRBV28; j_call: TRBJ1-2; cdr3_aa: CASKSGTVYGYTF; cdr3_nt: TGTGCCAGCAAATCCGGGACAGTTTATGGCTACACCTTC
d_call: -; cdr3_length: 11; clone_size: -; v_call: TRBV6-1; j_call: TRBJ1-4; cdr3_aa: CASSDNEKLFF; cdr3_nt: TGTGCCAGCAGTGATAATGAAAAACTGTTTTTT
d_call: TRBD1; cdr3_length: 14; clone_size: -; v_call: TRBV14; j_call: TRBJ1-2; cdr3_aa: CASSLRQGNYGYTF; cdr3_nt: TGTGCCAGCAGCCTCAGACAGGGGAACTATGGCTACACCTTC
d_call: TRBD1; cdr3_length: 14; clone_size: -; v_call: TRBV30; j_call: TRBJ1-5; cdr3_aa: CAWSSGGLNQPQHF; cdr3_nt: TGTGCCTGGAGTTCAGGGGGTCTAAATCAGCCCCAGCATTTT
d_call: -; cdr3_length: 17; clone_size: -; v_call: TRBV20-1; j_call: TRBJ1-4; cdr3_aa: CSASSTNDQGIGEKLFF; cdr3_nt: TGCAGTGCTAGTTCTACCAACGACCAGGGGATTGGCGAAAAACTGTTTTTT
d_call: -; cdr3_length: 15; clone_size: -; v_call: TRBV7-6; j_call: TRBJ1-5; cdr3_aa: CASSQSPDRGLPQHF; cdr3_nt: TGTGCCAGCAGCCAAAGTCCTGACCGTGGGCTGCCCCAGCATTTT
d_call: -; cdr3_length: 15; clone_size: -; v_call: TRBV15; j_call: TRBJ1-2; cdr3_aa: CATSRVSGQAYGYTF; cdr3_nt: TGTGCCACCAGCAGAGTTTCGGGTCAAGCCTATGGCTACACCTTC
d_call: TRBD1; cdr3_length: 15; clone_size: -; v_call: TRBV25-1; j_call: TRBJ1-3; cdr3_aa: CASSETGSSGNTIYF; cdr3_nt: TGTGCCAGCAGTGAGACAGGGAGCTCTGGAAACACCATATATTTT
d_call: -; cdr3_length: 12; clone_size: -; v_call: TRBV2; j_call: TRBJ2-3; cdr3_aa: CASSTHADTQYF; cdr3_nt: TGTGCCAGCTCAACGCACGCAGATACGCAGTATTTT
d_call: -; cdr3_length: 16; clone_size: -; v_call: TRBV5-5; j_call: TRBJ1-1; cdr3_aa: CASSFSIADRYTEAFF; cdr3_nt: TGTGCCAGCAGCTTTTCTATCGCTGACAGGTACACTGAAGCTTTCTTT
d_call: TRBD1; cdr3_length: 15; clone_size: -; v_call: TRBV3-1/TRBV3-2; j_call: TRBJ2-3; cdr3_aa: CASSQGARGLDTQYF; cdr3_nt: TGTGCCAGCAGCCAAGGGGCCAGGGGGCTAGATACGCAGTATTTT
d_call: -; cdr3_length: 16; clone_size: once; v_call: TRBV13; j_call: TRBJ1-4; cdr3_aa: CASSLGPVGQLNLLFF; cdr3_nt: TGTGCCAGCAGCTTAGGTCCCGTCGGACAGTTAAATTTGTTGTTTTTT
d_call: TRBD1; cdr3_length: 13; clone_size: -; v_call: TRBV6-5; j_call: TRBJ2-5; cdr3_aa: CASSYPGTGTQYF; cdr3_nt: TGTGCCAGCAGTTATCCCGGGACAGGGACCCAGTACTTC
d_call: -; cdr3_length: 15; clone_size: -; v_call: TRBV30; j_call: TRBJ1-1; cdr3_aa: CAWTLRSQGGTEAFF; cdr3_nt: TGTGCCTGGACCCTAAGGTCACAGGGTGGCACTGAAGCTTTCTTT
d_call: -; cdr3_length: 12; clone_size: -; v_call: TRBV7-9; j_call: TRBJ1-6; cdr3_aa: CASSLGQPPLHF; cdr3_nt: TGTGCCAGCAGCTTAGGACAACCACCCCTCCACTTT
d_call: -; cdr3_length: 12; clone_size: few; v_call: TRBV7-9; j_call: TRBJ1-1; cdr3_aa: CASRQGNTEAFF; cdr3_nt: TGTGCCAGCAGACAGGGGAACACTGAAGCTTTCTTT
d_call: TRBD2; cdr3_length: 17; clone_size: -; v_call: TRBV9; j_call: TRBJ2-1; cdr3_aa: CASSPRGSGGSYNEQFF; cdr3_nt: TGTGCCAGCAGCCCGCGAGGAAGCGGGGGCTCTTACAATGAGCAGTTCTTC
d_call: -; cdr3_length: 13; clone_size: -; v_call: TRBV2; j_call: TRBJ1-4; cdr3_aa: CASSGVLGEKLFF; cdr3_nt: TGTGCCAGCAGTGGGGTCCTGGGGGAAAAACTGTTTTTT
d_call: TRBD1; cdr3_length: 14; clone_size: -; v_call: TRBV7-7; j_call: TRBJ2-2; cdr3_aa: CASSLDRDTGELFF; cdr3_nt: TGTGCTAGCAGCTTAGACAGGGACACCGGGGAGCTGTTTTTT
d_call: -; cdr3_length: 13; clone_size: -; v_call: TRBV9; j_call: TRBJ2-5; cdr3_aa: CASSMGLEETQYF; cdr3_nt: TGTGCCAGCAGCATGGGACTTGAAGAGACCCAGTACTTC
d_call: -; cdr3_length: 19; clone_size: -; v_call: TRBV27; j_call: TRBJ2-1; cdr3_aa: CASSLFILEEIPSYNEQFF; cdr3_nt: TGTGCCAGCAGTTTATTTATACTAGAGGAAATCCCCTCCTACAATGAGCAGTTCTTC
d_call: -; cdr3_length: 14; clone_size: -; v_call: TRBV29-1; j_call: TRBJ1-5; cdr3_aa: CSVEVPAGFQPQHF; cdr3_nt: TGCAGCGTTGAAGTTCCGGCGGGCTTTCAGCCCCAGCATTTT
d_call: -; cdr3_length: 14; clone_size: -; v_call: TRBV10-3; j_call: TRBJ1-1; cdr3_aa: CAISDTLWGTEAFF; cdr3_nt: TGTGCCATCAGTGACACCCTCTGGGGCACTGAAGCTTTCTTT
d_call: -; cdr3_length: 13; clone_size: once; v_call: TRBV12-3/TRBV12-4; j_call: TRBJ1-5; cdr3_aa: CASSSLRSQPQHF; cdr3_nt: TGTGCCAGCAGTTCCCTCCGTTCGCAGCCCCAGCATTTT
d_call: -; cdr3_length: 13; clone_size: -; v_call: TRBV14; j_call: TRBJ1-1; cdr3_aa: CASSQGQNTEAFF; cdr3_nt: TGTGCCAGCAGCCAGGGACAGAACACTGAAGCTTTCTTT
d_call: -; cdr3_length: 13; clone_size: -; v_call: TRBV28; j_call: TRBJ2-7; cdr3_aa: CASRTSGTYEQYF; cdr3_nt: TGTGCCAGCAGGACCTCCGGAACTTACGAGCAGTACTTC
d_call: TRBD1; cdr3_length: 13; clone_size: once; v_call: TRBV6-5; j_call: TRBJ1-1; cdr3_aa: CASSRQGGTEAFF; cdr3_nt: TGTGCCAGCAGCCGACAGGGAGGGACTGAAGCTTTCTTT
d_call: -; cdr3_length: 13; clone_size: -; v_call: TRBV14; j_call: TRBJ2-7; cdr3_aa: CASSQVRFYEQYF; cdr3_nt: TGTGCCAGCAGCCAAGTTCGGTTCTACGAGCAGTACTTC
d_call: -; cdr3_length: 14; clone_size: -; v_call: TRBV5-8; j_call: TRBJ2-3; cdr3_aa: CASSLSGEGDTQYF; cdr3_nt: TGTGCCAGCAGCTTGTCGGGTGAAGGAGATACGCAGTATTTT
d_call: -; cdr3_length: 13; clone_size: -; v_call: TRBV6-5; j_call: TRBJ2-5; cdr3_aa: CASSSRIQETQYF; cdr3_nt: TGTGCCAGCAGTTCGCGTATCCAAGAGACCCAGTACTTC
d_call: -; cdr3_length: 15; clone_size: -; v_call: TRBV5-1; j_call: TRBJ2-6; cdr3_aa: CASSPMGSGANVLTF; cdr3_nt: TGCGCCAGCAGCCCCATGGGCTCTGGGGCCAACGTCCTGACTTTC
d_call: TRBD1; cdr3_length: 14; clone_size: -; v_call: TRBV2; j_call: TRBJ1-5; cdr3_aa: CASRTGVSNQPQHF; cdr3_nt: TGTGCCAGCAGGACAGGGGTTAGCAATCAGCCCCAGCATTTT
d_call: TRBD1; cdr3_length: 15; clone_size: -; v_call: TRBV5-5; j_call: TRBJ2-1; cdr3_aa: CASSLVWTGYNEQFF; cdr3_nt: TGTGCCAGCAGCTTGGTCTGGACAGGCTACAATGAGCAGTTCTTC
d_call: -; cdr3_length: 13; clone_size: -; v_call: TRBV30; j_call: TRBJ1-3; cdr3_aa: CAWSTSSGNTIYF; cdr3_nt: TGTGCCTGGAGTACAAGCTCTGGAAACACCATATATTTT
d_call: -; cdr3_length: 16; clone_size: once; v_call: TRBV9; j_call: TRBJ1-1; cdr3_aa: CASSEGSGGGHTEAFF; cdr3_nt: TGTGCCAGCAGCGAGGGGTCGGGAGGGGGGCACACTGAAGCTTTCTTT
d_call: -; cdr3_length: 14; clone_size: -; v_call: TRBV10-3; j_call: TRBJ1-2; cdr3_aa: CAISRNTGNYGYTF; cdr3_nt: TGTGCCATCAGTAGAAACACGGGTAACTATGGCTACACCTTC
d_call: -; cdr3_length: 13; clone_size: -; v_call: TRBV5-5; j_call: TRBJ1-5; cdr3_aa: CASSLGVDQPQHF; cdr3_nt: TGTGCCAGCAGCTTGGGGGTGGATCAGCCCCAGCATTTT
d_call: -; cdr3_length: 15; clone_size: -; v_call: TRBV6-5; j_call: TRBJ2-1; cdr3_aa: CASRGGGSSYNEQFF; cdr3_nt: TGTGCCAGCAGGGGAGGGGGTTCCTCCTACAATGAGCAGTTCTTC
d_call: -; cdr3_length: 12; clone_size: -; v_call: TRBV5-1; j_call: TRBJ2-1; cdr3_aa: CASSNFYNEQFF; cdr3_nt: TGCGCCAGCAGTAACTTCTACAATGAGCAGTTCTTC